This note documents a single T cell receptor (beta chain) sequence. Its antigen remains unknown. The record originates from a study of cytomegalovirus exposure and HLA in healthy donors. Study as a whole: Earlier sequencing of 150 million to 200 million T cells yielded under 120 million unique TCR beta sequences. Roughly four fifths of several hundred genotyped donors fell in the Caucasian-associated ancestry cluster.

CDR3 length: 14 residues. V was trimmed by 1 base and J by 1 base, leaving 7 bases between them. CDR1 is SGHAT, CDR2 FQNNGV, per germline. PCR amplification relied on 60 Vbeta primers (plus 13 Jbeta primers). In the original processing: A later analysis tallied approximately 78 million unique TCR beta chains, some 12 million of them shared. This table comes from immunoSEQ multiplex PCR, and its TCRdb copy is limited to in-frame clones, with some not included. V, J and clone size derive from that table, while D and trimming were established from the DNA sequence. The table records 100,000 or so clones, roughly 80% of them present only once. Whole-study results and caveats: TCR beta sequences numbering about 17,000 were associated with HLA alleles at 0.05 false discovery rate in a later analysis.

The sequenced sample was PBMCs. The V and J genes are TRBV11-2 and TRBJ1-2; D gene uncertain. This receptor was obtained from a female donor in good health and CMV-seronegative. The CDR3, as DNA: TGTGCCAGCAGCTTAGGGGCCAGTAACTATGGCTACACCTTC. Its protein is CASSLGASNYGYTF. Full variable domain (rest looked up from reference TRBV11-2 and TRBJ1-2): EAGVAQSPRYKIIEKRQSVAFWCNPISGHATLYWYQQILGQGPKLLIQFQNNGVVDDSQLPKDRFSAERLKGVDSTLKIQPAKLEDSAVYLCASSLGASNYGYTFGSGTRLTVV.